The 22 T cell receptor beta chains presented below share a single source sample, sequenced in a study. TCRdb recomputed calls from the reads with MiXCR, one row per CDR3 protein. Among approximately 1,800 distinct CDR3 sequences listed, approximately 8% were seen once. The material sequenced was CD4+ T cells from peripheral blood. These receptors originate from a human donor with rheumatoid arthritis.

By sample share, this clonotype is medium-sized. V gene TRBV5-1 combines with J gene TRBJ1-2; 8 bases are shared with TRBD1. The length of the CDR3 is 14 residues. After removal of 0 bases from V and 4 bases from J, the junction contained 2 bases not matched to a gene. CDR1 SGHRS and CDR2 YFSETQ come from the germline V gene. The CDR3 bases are TGCGCCAGCAGCTTGGGGACAGGGATCTATGGCTACACCTTC. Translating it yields CASSLGTGIYGYTF.

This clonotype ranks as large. The CDR3, as DNA: TGTGCCAGCAGTGAAGGCCCCTGGACAGGAGTGTACCAAGAGACCCAGTACTTC. This encodes CASSEGPWTGVYQETQYF. The genes are TRBV2 and TRBJ2-5; 7 nucleotides align to TRBD1. The CDR3 is 18 amino acids. Germline CDR1 is SNHLY and CDR2 is FYNNEI. V shed 1 base, J shed 0 bases, and the junction held 11 bases outside the gene matches.

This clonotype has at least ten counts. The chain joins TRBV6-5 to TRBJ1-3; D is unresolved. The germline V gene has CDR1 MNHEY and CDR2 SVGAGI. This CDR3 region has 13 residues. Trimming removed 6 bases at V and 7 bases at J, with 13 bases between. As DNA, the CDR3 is TGTGCCAGCAGAATGACTCTTGGGAACACCATATATTTT. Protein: CASRMTLGNTIYF.

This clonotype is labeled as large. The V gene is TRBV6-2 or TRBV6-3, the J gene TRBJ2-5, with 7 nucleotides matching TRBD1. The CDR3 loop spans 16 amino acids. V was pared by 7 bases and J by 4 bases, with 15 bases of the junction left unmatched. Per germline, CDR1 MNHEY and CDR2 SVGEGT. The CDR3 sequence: CASNPSTRQGRETQYF. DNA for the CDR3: TGTGCCAGCAACCCCTCGACACGACAGGGTCGAGAGACCCAGTACTTC.

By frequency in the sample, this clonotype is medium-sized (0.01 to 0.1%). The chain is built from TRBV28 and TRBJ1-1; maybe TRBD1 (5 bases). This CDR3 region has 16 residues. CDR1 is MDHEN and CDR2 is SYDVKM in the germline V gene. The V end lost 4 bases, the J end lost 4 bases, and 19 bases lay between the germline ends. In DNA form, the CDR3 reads TGTGCCAGCAGTTCGAGGGGTTCCGGAGGTACCACTGAAGCTTTCTTT. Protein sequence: CASSSRGSGGTTEAFF.

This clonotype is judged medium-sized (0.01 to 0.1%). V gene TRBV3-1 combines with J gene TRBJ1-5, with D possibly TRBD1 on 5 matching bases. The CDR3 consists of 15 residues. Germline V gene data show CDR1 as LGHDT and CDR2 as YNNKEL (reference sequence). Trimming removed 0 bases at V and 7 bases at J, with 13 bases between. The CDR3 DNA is TGTGCCAGCAGCCAAGATATGGGAAGGGGACAGCCCCAGCATTTT. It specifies CASSQDMGRGQPQHF.

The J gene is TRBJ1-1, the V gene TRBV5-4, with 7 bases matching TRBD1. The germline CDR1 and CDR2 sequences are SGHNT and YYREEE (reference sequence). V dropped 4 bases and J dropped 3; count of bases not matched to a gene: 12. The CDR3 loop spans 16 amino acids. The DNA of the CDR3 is TGTGCCAGCAGCAGGGAGGGCAGGGGGTCCGACACTGAAGCTTTCTTT. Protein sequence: CASSREGRGSDTEAFF.

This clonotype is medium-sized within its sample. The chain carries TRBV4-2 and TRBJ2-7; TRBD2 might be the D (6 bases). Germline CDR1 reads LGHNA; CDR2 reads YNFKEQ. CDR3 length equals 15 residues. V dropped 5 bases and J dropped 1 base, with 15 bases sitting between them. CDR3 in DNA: TGTGCCAGCAGCTCCCAAACCGGGACTTCCTACGAGCAGTACTTC. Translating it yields CASSSQTGTSYEQYF.

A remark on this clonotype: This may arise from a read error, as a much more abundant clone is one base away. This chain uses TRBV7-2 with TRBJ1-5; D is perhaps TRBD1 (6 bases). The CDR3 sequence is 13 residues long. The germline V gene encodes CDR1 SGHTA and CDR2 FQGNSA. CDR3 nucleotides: TGTGCCAGCAGCTTGGGGGCTAGGCAGCCCCAGCAATTT. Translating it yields CASSLGARQPQQF.

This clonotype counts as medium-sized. This CDR3 is CASSRLAGDEEQYF. CDR3 in DNA: TGTGCCAGCAGTCGACTAGCGGGAGATGAAGAGCAGTACTTC. This chain links TRBV6-5 with TRBJ2-7; TRBD2 matches at 12 bases. The CDR3 runs 14 residues. From germline, CDR1 is MNHEY and CDR2 SVGAGI. Trimming cost V 5 bases and J 7 bases; bases outside gene matches: 6.

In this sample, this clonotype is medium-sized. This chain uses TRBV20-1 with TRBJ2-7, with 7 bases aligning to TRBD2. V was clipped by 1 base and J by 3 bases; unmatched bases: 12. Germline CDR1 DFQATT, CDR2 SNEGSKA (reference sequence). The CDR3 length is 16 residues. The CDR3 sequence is CSARVYGREIGYEQYF. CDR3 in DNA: TGCAGTGCTAGAGTGTACGGGCGGGAGATTGGCTACGAGCAGTACTTC.

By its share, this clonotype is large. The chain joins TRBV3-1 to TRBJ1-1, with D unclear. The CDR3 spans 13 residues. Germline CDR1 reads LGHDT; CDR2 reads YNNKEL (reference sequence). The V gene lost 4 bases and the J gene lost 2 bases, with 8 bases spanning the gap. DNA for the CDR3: TGTGCCAGCAGCCCCCCGTATAACACTGAAGCTTTCTTT. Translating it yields CASSPPYNTEAFF.

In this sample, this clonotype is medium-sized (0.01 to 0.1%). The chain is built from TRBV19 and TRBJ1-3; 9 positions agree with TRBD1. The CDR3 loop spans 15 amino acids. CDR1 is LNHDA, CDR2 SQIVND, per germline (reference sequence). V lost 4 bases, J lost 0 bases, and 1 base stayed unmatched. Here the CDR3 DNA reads TGTGCCAGTAGTACGACAGGGGGCTCTGGAAACACCATATATTTT. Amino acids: CASSTTGGSGNTIYF.

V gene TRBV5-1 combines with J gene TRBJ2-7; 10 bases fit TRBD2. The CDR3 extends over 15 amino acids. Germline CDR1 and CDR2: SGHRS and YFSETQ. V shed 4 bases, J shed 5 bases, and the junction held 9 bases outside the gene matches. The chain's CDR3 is CASSNPSGRGHEQYF. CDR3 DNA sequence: TGCGCCAGCAGCAATCCTAGCGGGAGAGGACACGAGCAGTACTTC.

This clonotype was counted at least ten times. CDR3 region: CASSLEVTDSYEQYF. The CDR3 DNA reads TGTGCCAGCAGCTTAGAAGTGACAGACTCCTACGAGCAGTACTTC. The rearrangement uses TRBV7-2 and TRBJ2-7, with a weak D call TRBD1 (5 bases). The CDR3 has 15 amino acids. The V end lost 1 base, the J end lost 0 bases, and 10 bases lay between the germline ends. Germline V gene lookup returns CDR1 SGHTA and CDR2 FQGNSA.

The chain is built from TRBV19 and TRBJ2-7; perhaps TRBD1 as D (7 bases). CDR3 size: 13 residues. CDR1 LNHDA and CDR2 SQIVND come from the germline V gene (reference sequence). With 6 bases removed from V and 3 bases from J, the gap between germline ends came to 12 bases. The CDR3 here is CASRAGGIYEQYF. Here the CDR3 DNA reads TGTGCCAGTAGGGCAGGGGGGATCTACGAGCAGTACTTC. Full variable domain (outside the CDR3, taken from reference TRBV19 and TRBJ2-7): DGGITQSPKYLFRKEGQNVTLSCEQNLNHDAMYWYRQDPGQGLRLIYYSQIVNDFQKGDIAEGYSVSREKKESFPLTVTSAQKNPTAFYLCASRAGGIYEQYFGPGTRLTVT.

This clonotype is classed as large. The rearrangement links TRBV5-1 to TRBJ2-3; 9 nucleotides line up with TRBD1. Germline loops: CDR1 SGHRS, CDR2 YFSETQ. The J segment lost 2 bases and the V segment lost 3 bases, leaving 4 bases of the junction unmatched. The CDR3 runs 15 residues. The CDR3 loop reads CASSYRTGATDTQYF. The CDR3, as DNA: TGCGCCAGCAGCTACAGGACAGGGGCCACAGATACGCAGTATTTT. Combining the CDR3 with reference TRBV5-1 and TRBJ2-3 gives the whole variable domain KAGVTQTPRYLIKTRGQQVTLSCSPISGHRSVSWYQQTPGQGLQFLFEYFSETQRNKGNFPGRFSGRQFSNSRSEMNVSTLELGDSALYLCASSYRTGATDTQYFGPGTRLTVL.

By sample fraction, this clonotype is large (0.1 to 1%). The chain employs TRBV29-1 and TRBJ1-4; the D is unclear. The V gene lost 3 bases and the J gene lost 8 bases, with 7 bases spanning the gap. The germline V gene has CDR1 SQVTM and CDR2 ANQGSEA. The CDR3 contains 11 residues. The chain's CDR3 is CSVDSGEKLFF. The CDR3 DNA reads TGCAGCGTTGATTCCGGGGAAAAACTGTTTTTT.

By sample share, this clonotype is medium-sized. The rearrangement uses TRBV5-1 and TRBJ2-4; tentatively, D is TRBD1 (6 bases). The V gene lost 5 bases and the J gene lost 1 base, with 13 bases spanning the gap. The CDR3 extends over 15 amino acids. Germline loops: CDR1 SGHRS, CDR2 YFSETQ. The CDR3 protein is CASRLTGWAKNIQYF. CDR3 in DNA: TGCGCCAGCAGACTCACAGGGTGGGCCAAAAACATTCAGTACTTC.

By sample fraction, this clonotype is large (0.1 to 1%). The CDR3 nucleotides read TGTGCCAGCTTCTTGACTCAAGGGGTTGGCACCGGGGAGCTGTTTTTT. This translates into CASFLTQGVGTGELFF. The rearrangement links TRBV5-4 to TRBJ2-2, with D maybe TRBD1 (5 bases). Deletions cut 7 bases from V and 4 bases from J, with 20 bases between. The CDR3 runs to 16 residues. Germline assignment: CDR1 SGHNT and CDR2 YYREEE (reference sequence).

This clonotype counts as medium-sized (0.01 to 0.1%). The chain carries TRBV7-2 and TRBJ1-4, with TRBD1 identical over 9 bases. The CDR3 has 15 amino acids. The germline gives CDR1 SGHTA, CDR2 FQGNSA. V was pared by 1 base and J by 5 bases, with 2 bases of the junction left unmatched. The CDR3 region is CASSLDGTGNEKLFF. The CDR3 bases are TGTGCCAGCAGCTTAGATGGGACAGGGAATGAAAAACTGTTTTTT. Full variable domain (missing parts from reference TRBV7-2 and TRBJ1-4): GAGVSQSPSNKVTEKGKDVELRCDPISGHTALYWYRQSLGQGLEFLIYFQGNSAPDKSGLPSDRFSAERTGGSVSTLTIQRTQQEDSAVYLCASSLDGTGNEKLFFGSGTQLSVL.

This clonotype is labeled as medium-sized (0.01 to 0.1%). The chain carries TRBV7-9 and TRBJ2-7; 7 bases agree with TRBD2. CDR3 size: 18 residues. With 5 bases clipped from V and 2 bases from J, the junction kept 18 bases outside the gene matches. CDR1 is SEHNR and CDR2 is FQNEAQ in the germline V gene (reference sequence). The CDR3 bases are TGTGCCAGCAGCCCAGGCATACAAGGCGGGAGCGCAACCTACGAGCAGTACTTC. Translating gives CASSPGIQGGSATYEQYF.